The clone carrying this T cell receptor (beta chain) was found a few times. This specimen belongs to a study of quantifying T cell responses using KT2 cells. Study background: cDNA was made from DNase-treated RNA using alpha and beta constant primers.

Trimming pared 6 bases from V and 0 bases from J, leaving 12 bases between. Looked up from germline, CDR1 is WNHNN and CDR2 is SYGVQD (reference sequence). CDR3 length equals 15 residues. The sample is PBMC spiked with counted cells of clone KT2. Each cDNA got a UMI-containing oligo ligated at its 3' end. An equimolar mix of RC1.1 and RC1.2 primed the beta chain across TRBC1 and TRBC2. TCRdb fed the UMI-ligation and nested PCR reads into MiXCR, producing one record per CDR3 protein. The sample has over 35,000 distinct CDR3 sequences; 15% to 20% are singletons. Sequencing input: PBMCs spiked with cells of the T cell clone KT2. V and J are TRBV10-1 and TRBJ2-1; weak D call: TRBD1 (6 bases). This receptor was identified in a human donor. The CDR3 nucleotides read TGCGCCAGCAGCCAGGACAGCAGCTCCTACAATGAGCAGTTCTTC. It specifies CASSQDSSSYNEQFF.